The 10 T cell receptor beta chains below come from one sample, sequenced in a study of cytomegalovirus exposure and HLA in healthy donors. PCR involved 60 Vbeta and 13 Jbeta primers. Repertoires were generated with immunoSEQ multiplex PCR, while TCRdb's copy carries only in-frame clones and drops some. The sample carries approximately 110,000 clones, approximately 80% recorded once. The specimen sequenced was PBMCs. These receptors were collected from a woman aged 40 to 55 in good health and CMV-seropositive.

V usage is TRBV19 and J usage is TRBJ2-6; TRBD2 is a possible D gene (5 bases). Germline assignment: CDR1 LNHDA and CDR2 SQIVND (reference sequence). The V end was cut by 5 bases, the J end by 0 bases, with 14 bases between. The CDR3 is 17 amino acids. The CDR3 is CASSPGKMGSGANVLTF. The CDR3 region has the DNA TGTGCCAGTAGTCCGGGGAAAATGGGCTCTGGGGCCAACGTCCTGACTTTC.

This chain links TRBV2 with TRBJ2-7, with a weak D call TRBD2 (6 bases). V shed 5 bases and J shed 0 bases, with 17 bases lying between them. In germline, CDR1 is SNHLY, CDR2 FYNNEI. The CDR3 has 16 residues. The CDR3 is CASSPLAGQSSYEQYF. DNA of the CDR3: TGTGCCAGCAGTCCCCTTGCGGGGCAGAGCTCCTACGAGCAGTACTTC.

This CDR3 is CASSSSGLGGYTF. CDR3 nucleotide sequence: TGTGCCAGCAGTTCGTCGGGTTTAGGAGGCTACACCTTC. This chain links TRBV6-5 with TRBJ1-2; D not certain. The V end lost 4 bases, the J end lost 8 bases, and 14 bases lay between the germline ends. Germline V lookup: CDR1 MNHEY, CDR2 SVGAGI. This CDR3 is built from 13 residues.

V is TRBV7-9 and J is TRBJ1-2; perhaps TRBD1 as D (6 bases). This CDR3 spans 13 amino acids. The germline V and J ends were trimmed by 5 bases and 4 bases, with 11 bases remaining between them. Germline CDR1 and CDR2: SEHNR and FQNEAQ (reference sequence). CDR3 region: CASSEDSIYGYTF. The CDR3, as DNA: TGTGCCAGCAGCGAGGACAGTATCTATGGCTACACCTTC.

V and J are TRBV19 and TRBJ1-4; D gene ambiguous. Germline CDR1 and CDR2: LNHDA and SQIVND (reference sequence). The CDR3 has 14 amino acids. With 7 bases removed from V and 11 bases from J, the gap between germline ends came to 20 bases. CDR3 sequence reads: CASNLWQANGKLFF. The CDR3 bases are TGTGCCAGTAATCTGTGGCAGGCCAATGGGAAACTGTTTTTT. The variable domain in full, completed from reference TRBV19 and TRBJ1-4, reads DGGITQSPKYLFRKEGQNVTLSCEQNLNHDAMYWYRQDPGQGLRLIYYSQIVNDFQKGDIAEGYSVSREKKESFPLTVTSAQKNPTAFYLCASNLWQANGKLFFGSGTQLSVL.

V is TRBV19 and J is TRBJ2-5, with TRBD2 identical over 12 bases. With V trimmed by 5 bases and J by 14 bases, 15 bases remained unmatched. In germline, CDR1 is LNHDA, CDR2 SQIVND (reference sequence). There are 15 residues in the CDR3. CDR3 amino acids: CASSPSRTSGKPGYF. CDR3 nucleotides: TGTGCCAGTAGTCCCTCTCGGACTAGCGGGAAACCCGGTTACTTC.

The chain links TRBV15 to TRBJ2-7, with 9 positions matching TRBD1. The J segment lost 5 bases and the V segment lost 0 bases, leaving 5 bases of the junction unmatched. The germline V gene has CDR1 LNHNV and CDR2 YYDKDF (reference sequence). CDR3 length: 15 amino acids. This CDR3 is CATSRERTGANEQYF. CDR3 sequence (DNA): TGTGCCACCAGCAGAGAACGGACAGGGGCTAACGAGCAGTACTTC.

This chain connects TRBV2 to TRBJ1-2; D ambiguous. Germline CDR1 reads SNHLY; CDR2 reads FYNNEI. The CDR3 has 13 amino acids. With 5 bases removed from V and 7 bases from J, the gap between germline ends came to 14 bases. CDR3 DNA sequence: TGTGCCAGCAGTAGCCTTATAGCCGTTGGCTACACCTTC. It encodes CASSSLIAVGYTF. Drawing the rest from reference TRBV2 and TRBJ1-2, the complete variable domain is EPEVTQTPSHQVTQMGQEVILRCVPISNHLYFYWYRQILGQKVEFLVSFYNNEISEKSEIFDDQFSVERPDGSNFTLKIRSTKLEDSAMYFCASSSLIAVGYTFGSGTRLTVV.

The chain couples TRBV7-6 to TRBJ1-1; 8 bases are a match to TRBD1. CDR3 length equals 17 residues. V shed 4 bases, J shed 4 bases, and the junction held 14 bases outside the gene matches. From germline, CDR1 is SGHVS and CDR2 FNYEAQ. The CDR3 loop is CASSSWTGSSKSTEAFF. CDR3 sequence (DNA): TGTGCCAGCAGCTCGTGGACAGGGAGTAGTAAGAGCACTGAAGCTTTCTTT.

The J gene is TRBJ2-7, the V gene TRBV28; TRBD1 aligns across 7 bases. J gave up 0 bases and V 4 bases, and 9 bases lay outside the gene matches. Germline-derived CDR1 and CDR2 are MDHEN and SYDVKM. CDR3 length: 16 amino acids. The CDR3 DNA is TGTGCCAGCAGTTACCCCGGGACAGAGAGCTCCTACGAGCAGTACTTC. Translated: CASSYPGTESSYEQYF.